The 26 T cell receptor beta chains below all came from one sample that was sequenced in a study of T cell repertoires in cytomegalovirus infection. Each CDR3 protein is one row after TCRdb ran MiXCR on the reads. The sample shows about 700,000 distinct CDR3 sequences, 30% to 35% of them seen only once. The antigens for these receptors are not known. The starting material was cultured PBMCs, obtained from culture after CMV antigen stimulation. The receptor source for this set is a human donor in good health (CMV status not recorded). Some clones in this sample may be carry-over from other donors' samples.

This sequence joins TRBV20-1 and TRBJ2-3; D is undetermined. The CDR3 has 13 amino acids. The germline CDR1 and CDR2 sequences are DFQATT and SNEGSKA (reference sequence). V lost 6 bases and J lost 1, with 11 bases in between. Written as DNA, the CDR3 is TGCAGTGCCACGTTCCGAGGCACAGATACGCAGTATTTT. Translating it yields CSATFRGTDTQYF.

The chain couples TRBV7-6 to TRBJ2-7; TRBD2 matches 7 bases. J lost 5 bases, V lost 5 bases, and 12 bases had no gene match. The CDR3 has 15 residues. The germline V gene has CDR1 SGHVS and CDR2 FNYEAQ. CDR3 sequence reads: CASSPGGPAVDEQYF. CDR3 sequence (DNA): TGTGCCAGCAGCCCGGGGGGACCCGCAGTCGACGAGCAGTACTTC. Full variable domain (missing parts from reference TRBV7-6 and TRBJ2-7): GAGVSQSPRYKVTKRGQDVALRCDPISGHVSLYWYRQALGQGPEFLTYFNYEAQQDKSGLPNDRFSAERPEGSISTLTIQRTEQRDSAMYRCASSPGGPAVDEQYFGPGTRLTVT.

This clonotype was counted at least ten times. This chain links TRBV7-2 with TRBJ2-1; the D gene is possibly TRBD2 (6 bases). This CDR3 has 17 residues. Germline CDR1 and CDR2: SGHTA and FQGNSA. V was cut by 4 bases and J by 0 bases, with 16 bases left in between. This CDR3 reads CASSSSRGSSSYNEQFF. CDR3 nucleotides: TGTGCCAGCAGCTCTAGCCGGGGGTCAAGCTCCTACAATGAGCAGTTCTTC.

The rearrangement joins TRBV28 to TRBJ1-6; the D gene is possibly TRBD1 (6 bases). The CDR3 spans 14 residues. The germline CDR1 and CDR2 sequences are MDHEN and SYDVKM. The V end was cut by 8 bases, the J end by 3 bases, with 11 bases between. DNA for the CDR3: TGTGCCAGCCAACAGGGATTCTATAATTCACCCCTCCACTTT. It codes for CASQQGFYNSPLHF.

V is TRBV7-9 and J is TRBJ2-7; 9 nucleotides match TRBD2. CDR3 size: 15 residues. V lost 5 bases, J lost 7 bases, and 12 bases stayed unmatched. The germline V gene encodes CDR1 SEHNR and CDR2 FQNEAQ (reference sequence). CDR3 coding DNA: TGTGCCAGCAGCCCAAGGACTAGCGCAGAGGGGGAGCAGTACTTC. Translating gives CASSPRTSAEGEQYF.

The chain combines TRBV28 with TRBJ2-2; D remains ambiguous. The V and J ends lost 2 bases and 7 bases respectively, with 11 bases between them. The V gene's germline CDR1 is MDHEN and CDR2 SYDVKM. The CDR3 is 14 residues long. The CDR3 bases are TGTGCCAGCAGTTTAACCGGCCTCCACGGGGAGCTGTTTTTT. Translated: CASSLTGLHGELFF.

DNA for the CDR3: TGTGCCACCGGCCGGGACAGCGGGGATAATTCACCCCTCCACTTT. It encodes CATGRDSGDNSPLHF. This rearrangement joins TRBV6-5 to TRBJ1-6; the match to TRBD1 covers 7 bases. The CDR3 consists of 15 residues. The germline gives CDR1 MNHEY, CDR2 SVGAGI. V shed 10 bases and J 5 bases; nucleotides not matched to a gene: 11.

In DNA, the CDR3 is TGTGCCAGCAGGGAGTACCCCGGGACAGGGACAGGGGCGGCGTTCTTC. Translated, it gives CASREYPGTGTGAAFF. This rearrangement joins TRBV27 to TRBJ2-1; 10 positions match TRBD1. CDR1 is MNHEY and CDR2 is SMNVEV in the germline V gene (reference sequence). With V trimmed by 6 bases and J by 15 bases, 20 bases remained unmatched. CDR3 length equals 16 residues.

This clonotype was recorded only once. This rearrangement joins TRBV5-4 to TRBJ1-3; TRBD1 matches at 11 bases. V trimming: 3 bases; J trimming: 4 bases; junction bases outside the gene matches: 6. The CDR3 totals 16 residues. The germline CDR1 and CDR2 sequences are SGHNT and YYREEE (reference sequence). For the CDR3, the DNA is TGTGCCAGCAGCTCCGGACAGGGGGCATCCGGAAACACCATATATTTT. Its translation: CASSSGQGASGNTIYF.

CDR3 sequence: CASSFPPGTGNNTGELFF. CDR3 in DNA: TGTGCCAGCAGCTTTCCCCCAGGAACGGGAAATAACACCGGGGAGCTGTTTTTT. The V gene is TRBV7-2, the J gene TRBJ2-2; TRBD2 is a possible D gene (5 bases). Germline V gene lookup returns CDR1 SGHTA and CDR2 FQGNSA. V was pared by 3 bases and J by 2 bases, with 19 bases between. CDR3 size: 18 residues.

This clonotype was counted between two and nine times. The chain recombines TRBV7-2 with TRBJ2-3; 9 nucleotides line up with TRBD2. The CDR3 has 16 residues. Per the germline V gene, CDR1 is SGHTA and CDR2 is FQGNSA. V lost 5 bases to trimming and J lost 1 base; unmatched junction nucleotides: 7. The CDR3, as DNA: TGTGCCAGCAGCCTTAGCGGGGGCCCTGGCACAGATACGCAGTATTTT. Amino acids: CASSLSGGPGTDTQYF. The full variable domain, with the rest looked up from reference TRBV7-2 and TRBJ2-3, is GAGVSQSPSNKVTEKGKDVELRCDPISGHTALYWYRQSLGQGLEFLIYFQGNSAPDKSGLPSDRFSAERTGGSVSTLTIQRTQQEDSAVYLCASSLSGGPGTDTQYFGPGTRLTVL.

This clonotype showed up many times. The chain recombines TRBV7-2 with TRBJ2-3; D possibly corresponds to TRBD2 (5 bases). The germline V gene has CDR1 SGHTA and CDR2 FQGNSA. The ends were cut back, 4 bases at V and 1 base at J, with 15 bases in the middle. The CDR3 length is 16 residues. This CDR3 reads CASSSGLPRGTDTQYF. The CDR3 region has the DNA TGTGCCAGCAGCTCTGGACTGCCGCGGGGCACAGATACGCAGTATTTT.

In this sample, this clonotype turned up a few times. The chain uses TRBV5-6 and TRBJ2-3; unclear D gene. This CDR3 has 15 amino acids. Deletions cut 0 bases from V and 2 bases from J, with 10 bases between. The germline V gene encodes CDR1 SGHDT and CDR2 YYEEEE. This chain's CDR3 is CASSLEQYFTDTQYF. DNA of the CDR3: TGTGCCAGCAGCTTGGAACAGTACTTCACAGATACGCAGTATTTT.

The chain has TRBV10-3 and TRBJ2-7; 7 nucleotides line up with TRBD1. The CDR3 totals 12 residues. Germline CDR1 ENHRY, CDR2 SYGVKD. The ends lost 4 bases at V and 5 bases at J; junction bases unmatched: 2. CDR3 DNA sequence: TGTGCCATCAGTGGGCAGGGGGACGAGCAGTACTTC. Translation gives CAISGQGDEQYF.

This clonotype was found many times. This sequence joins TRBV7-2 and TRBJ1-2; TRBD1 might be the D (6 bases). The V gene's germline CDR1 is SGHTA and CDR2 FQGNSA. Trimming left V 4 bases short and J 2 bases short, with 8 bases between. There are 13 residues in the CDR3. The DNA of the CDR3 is TGTGCCAGCAGCTCGACAGGCAACTATGGCTACACCTTC. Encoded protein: CASSSTGNYGYTF.

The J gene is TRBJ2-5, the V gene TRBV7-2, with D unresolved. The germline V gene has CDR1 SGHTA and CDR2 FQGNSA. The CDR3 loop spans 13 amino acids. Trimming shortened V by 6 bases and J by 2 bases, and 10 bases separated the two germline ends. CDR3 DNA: TGTGCCAGCAGTAACACGGCACAAGAGACCCAGTACTTC. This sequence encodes CASSNTAQETQYF. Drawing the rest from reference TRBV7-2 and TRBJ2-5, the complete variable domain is GAGVSQSPSNKVTEKGKDVELRCDPISGHTALYWYRQSLGQGLEFLIYFQGNSAPDKSGLPSDRFSAERTGGSVSTLTIQRTQQEDSAVYLCASSNTAQETQYFGPGTRLLVL.

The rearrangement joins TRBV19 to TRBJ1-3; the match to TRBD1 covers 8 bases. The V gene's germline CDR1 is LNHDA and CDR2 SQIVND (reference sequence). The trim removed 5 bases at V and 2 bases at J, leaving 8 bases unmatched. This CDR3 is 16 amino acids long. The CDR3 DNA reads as TGTGCCAGTAGTCCCGGCGGACAGGGACCTGGAAACACCATATATTTT. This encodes CASSPGGQGPGNTIYF.

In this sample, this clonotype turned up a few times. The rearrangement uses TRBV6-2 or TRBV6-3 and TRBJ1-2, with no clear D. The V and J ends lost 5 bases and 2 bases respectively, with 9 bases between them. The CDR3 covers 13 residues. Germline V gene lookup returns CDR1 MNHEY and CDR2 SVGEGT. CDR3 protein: CASSPSRNYGYTF. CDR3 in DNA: TGTGCCAGCAGTCCTTCAAGGAACTATGGCTACACCTTC.

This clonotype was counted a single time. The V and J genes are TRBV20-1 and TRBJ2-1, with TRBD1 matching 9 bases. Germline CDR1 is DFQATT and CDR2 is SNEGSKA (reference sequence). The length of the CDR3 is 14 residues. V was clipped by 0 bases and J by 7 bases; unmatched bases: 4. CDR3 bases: TGCAGTGCTAGAGATCCGACAGGGGGTAATGAGCAGTTCTTC. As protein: CSARDPTGGNEQFF.

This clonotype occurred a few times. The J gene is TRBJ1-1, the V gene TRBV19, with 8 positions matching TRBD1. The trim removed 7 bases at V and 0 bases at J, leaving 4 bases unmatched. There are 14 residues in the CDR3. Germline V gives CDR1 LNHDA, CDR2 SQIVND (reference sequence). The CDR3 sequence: CASTDRVMNTEAFF. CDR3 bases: TGTGCCAGTACGGACAGGGTCATGAACACTGAAGCTTTCTTT.

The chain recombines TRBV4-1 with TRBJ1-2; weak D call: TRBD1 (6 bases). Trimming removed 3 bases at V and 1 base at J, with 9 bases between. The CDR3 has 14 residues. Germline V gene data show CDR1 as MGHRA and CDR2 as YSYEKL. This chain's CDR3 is CASSHGQRNYGYTF. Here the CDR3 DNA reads TGCGCCAGCAGCCACGGACAGCGTAACTATGGCTACACCTTC.

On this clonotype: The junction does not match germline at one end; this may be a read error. The CDR3 DNA reads TGCGCCAGCAGCCAAGGAACGGTGTTGCACTTC. Protein: CASSQGTVLHF. J is TRBJ2-7 and V is TRBV4-1; D unclear. The CDR3 covers 11 residues. Germline V gene sequence: CDR1 MGHRA, CDR2 YSYEKL.

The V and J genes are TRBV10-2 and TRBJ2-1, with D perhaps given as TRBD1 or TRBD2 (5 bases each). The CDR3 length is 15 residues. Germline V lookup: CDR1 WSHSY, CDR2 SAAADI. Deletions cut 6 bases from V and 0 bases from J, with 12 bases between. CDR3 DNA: TGCGCCAGCAGGCAGGCAGGGAGCTCCTACAATGAGCAGTTCTTC. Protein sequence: CASRQAGSSYNEQFF.

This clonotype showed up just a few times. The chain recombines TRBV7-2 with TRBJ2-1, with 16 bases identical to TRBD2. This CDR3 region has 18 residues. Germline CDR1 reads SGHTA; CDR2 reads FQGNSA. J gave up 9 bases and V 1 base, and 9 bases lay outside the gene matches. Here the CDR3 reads CASSLVGTSGRAGTEQFF. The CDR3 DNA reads TGTGCCAGCAGCTTAGTTGGGACTAGCGGGAGGGCCGGGACTGAGCAGTTCTTC. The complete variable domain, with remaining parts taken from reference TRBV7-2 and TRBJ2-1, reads GAGVSQSPSNKVTEKGKDVELRCDPISGHTALYWYRQSLGQGLEFLIYFQGNSAPDKSGLPSDRFSAERTGGSVSTLTIQRTQQEDSAVYLCASSLVGTSGRAGTEQFFGPGTRLTVL.

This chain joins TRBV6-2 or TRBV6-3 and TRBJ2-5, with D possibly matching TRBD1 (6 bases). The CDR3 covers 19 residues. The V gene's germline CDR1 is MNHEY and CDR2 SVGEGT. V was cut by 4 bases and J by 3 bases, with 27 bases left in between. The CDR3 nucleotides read TGTGCCAGCAGTTCCCCCGAACCTTGGACAGCGACTTTCGAAGAGACCCAGTACTTC. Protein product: CASSSPEPWTATFEETQYF.

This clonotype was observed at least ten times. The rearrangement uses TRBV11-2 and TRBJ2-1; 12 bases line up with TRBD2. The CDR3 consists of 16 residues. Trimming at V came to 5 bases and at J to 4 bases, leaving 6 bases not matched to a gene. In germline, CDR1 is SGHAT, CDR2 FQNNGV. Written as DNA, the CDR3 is TGTGCCAGCAGCCAACTAGCGGGGGGCGGTTACAATGAGCAGTTCTTC. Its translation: CASSQLAGGGYNEQFF.